Presented here are 22 T cell receptor beta chains from one specimen sequenced in a study of early T cells in non-severe SARS-CoV-2 infection. TCRdb re-called the 5' RACE reads through MiXCR, storing one row per CDR3 protein. Counted here are tens of thousands of distinct CDR3 sequences, about 6.7% occurring once; the ten biggest clones make up about 3.8%. The sample consisted of whole blood. All receptors come from an adult who was a healthcare worker with PCR-confirmed SARS-CoV-2 infection or an uninfected control (not recorded which).

This clonotype was found many times. The chain uses TRBV30 and TRBJ2-7; D not certain. Germline CDR1 reads GTSNPN; CDR2 reads SVGIG (reference sequence). V lost 0 bases to trimming and J lost 4 bases, with 7 bases between them. CDR3 length: 12 residues. The CDR3 here is CAWSVGLYEQYF. CDR3 DNA sequence: TGTGCCTGGAGTGTAGGGCTGTACGAGCAGTACTTC.

This clonotype has more than one count but fewer than ten. The gene calls are TRBV5-4 and TRBJ2-3, with D possibly TRBD1 on 5 matching bases. V lost 6 bases and J lost 1, with 15 bases in between. Germline CDR1 SGHNT, CDR2 YYREEE (reference sequence). CDR3 length: 15 amino acids. The CDR3 sequence is CASMAAGHRTDTQYF. DNA of the CDR3: TGTGCCAGCATGGCGGCAGGGCACCGCACAGATACGCAGTATTTT.

This clonotype was recorded at least ten times. This chain joins TRBV3-1 and TRBJ2-3, with D possibly matching TRBD2 (5 bases). Per the germline V gene, CDR1 is LGHDT and CDR2 is YNNKEL (reference sequence). The CDR3 contains 16 residues. V lost 4 bases, J lost 1 base, and 15 bases lay in between. This chain's CDR3 is CASSPTFSARTDTQYF. For the CDR3, the DNA is TGTGCCAGCAGCCCGACTTTTAGCGCTCGCACAGATACGCAGTATTTT.

This clonotype came up many times. CDR3 sequence: CASSYGTGSYEQYF. DNA of the CDR3: TGTGCCAGCAGCTACGGAACAGGATCCTACGAGCAGTACTTC. The rearrangement links TRBV5-6 to TRBJ2-7; D possibly corresponds to TRBD1 (5 bases). The CDR3 consists of 14 residues. The germline V gene has CDR1 SGHDT and CDR2 YYEEEE. V lost 3 bases, J lost 1 base, and 11 bases lay in between.

The sample holds many counts of this clonotype. V is TRBV12-3 or TRBV12-4 and J is TRBJ2-2; D is possibly TRBD2 (5 bases). The CDR3 is 13 residues long. V lost 2 bases to trimming and J lost 5 bases, with 6 bases between them. In DNA, the CDR3 is TGTGCCAGCAGTTTAAGGGAGACCGGGGAGCTGTTTTTT. This sequence encodes CASSLRETGELFF.

The table lists this clonotype with many counts. The CDR3 nucleotides are TGTGCCAGTAGTACACTAGCGGGAGCTGATGAGCAGTTCTTC. Residues: CASSTLAGADEQFF. V is TRBV19 and J is TRBJ2-1; 11 bases align to TRBD2. Per germline, CDR1 LNHDA and CDR2 SQIVND (reference sequence). CDR3 length equals 14 residues. With 4 bases clipped from V and 8 bases from J, the junction kept 4 bases outside the gene matches.

In this sample, this clonotype turned up a few times. The chain uses TRBV2 and TRBJ2-3; possibly TRBD2 for D (5 bases). CDR1 and CDR2 from the germline V gene are SNHLY and FYNNEI. V shed 0 bases and J shed 0 bases, with 10 bases lying between them. The length of the CDR3 is 16 residues. CDR3 region: CASSEAEVPSTDTQYF. For the CDR3, the DNA is TGTGCCAGCAGTGAAGCGGAGGTCCCTAGCACAGATACGCAGTATTTT. Using reference TRBV2 and TRBJ2-3 for the parts outside the CDR3, the full variable domain is EPEVTQTPSHQVTQMGQEVILRCVPISNHLYFYWYRQILGQKVEFLVSFYNNEISEKSEIFDDQFSVERPDGSNFTLKIRSTKLEDSAMYFCASSEAEVPSTDTQYFGPGTRLTVL.

A few counts support this clonotype. V usage is TRBV5-4 and J usage is TRBJ2-7; D is perhaps TRBD2 (5 bases). CDR1 and CDR2 from the germline V gene are SGHNT and YYREEE (reference sequence). V was clipped by 4 bases and J by 4 bases, with 12 bases between them. The CDR3 contains 13 residues. CDR3 sequence reads: CASSPGYSYEQYF. CDR3 sequence (DNA): TGTGCCAGCAGCCCGGGATATTCTTACGAGCAGTACTTC.

This clonotype was seen ten or more times. The chain couples TRBV5-1 to TRBJ2-3; unclear D gene. V lost 0 bases to trimming and J lost 1 base, with 9 bases between them. This CDR3 is 15 amino acids long. Germline V gene sequence: CDR1 SGHRS, CDR2 YFSETQ. The CDR3 region is CASSLVLVGTDTQYF. The CDR3 DNA reads as TGCGCCAGCAGCTTGGTGCTAGTTGGCACAGATACGCAGTATTTT.

The genes are TRBV12-3 or TRBV12-4 and TRBJ2-1; weak D call: TRBD2 (5 bases). Between the trimmed V and J ends, which lost 3 bases and 11 bases, there was a span of 17 bases. CDR3 length: 14 residues. The chain's CDR3 is CASSLSVPGNKQFF. The DNA for the CDR3 is TGTGCCAGCAGTTTGTCGGTCCCGGGGAATAAGCAGTTCTTC.

This clonotype was detected many times. The chain uses TRBV29-1 and TRBJ2-1, with TRBD1 identical over 8 bases. Germline trimming cut 8 bases from V and 3 bases from J; bases unmatched to any gene: 6. Per the germline V gene, CDR1 is SQVTM and CDR2 is ANQGSEA. The CDR3 is 13 amino acids. The CDR3, as DNA: TGCAGCCTTCGACAGGGGAGCTACAATGAGCAGTTCTTC. Translated, it gives CSLRQGSYNEQFF.

Turning to this clonotype: Since a much larger clone is just one base distant, this may be a read error. The chain carries TRBV6-5 and TRBJ2-4; D assignment may be TRBD1 or TRBD2 (5 bases each). The CDR3 sequence is 14 residues long. V was trimmed by 4 bases and J by 9 bases, leaving 16 bases between them. Per germline, CDR1 MNHEY and CDR2 SVGAGI. The CDR3 reads CASSSGRWGSIQYF. The CDR3, as DNA: TGTGCCAGCAGTTCGGGACGCTGGGGGAGCATTCAGTACTTC.

This clonotype was seen a handful of times. The CDR3 region is CASSLWGVGSPLHF. CDR3 nucleotide sequence: TGTGCCAGCAGTTTATGGGGGGTAGGTTCACCCCTCCACTTT. V and J are TRBV28 and TRBJ1-6, with a weak D call TRBD1 (5 bases). Trimming cost V 0 bases and J 9 bases, with 9 bases left between them. CDR1 MDHEN and CDR2 SYDVKM come from the germline V gene. This CDR3 is 14 amino acids long. Full variable domain (missing parts from reference TRBV28 and TRBJ1-6): DVKVTQSSRYLVKRTGEKVFLECVQDMDHENMFWYRQDPGLGLRLIYFSYDVKMKEKGDIPEGYSVSREKKERFSLILESASTNQTSMYLCASSLWGVGSPLHFGNGTRLTVT.

This clonotype showed up many times. V and J are TRBV14 and TRBJ1-6; TRBD1 is a possible D gene (5 bases). This CDR3 is built from 16 residues. CDR1 is SGHDN, CDR2 FVKESK, per germline. V was shortened by 1 base and J by 9 bases, with 16 bases between the two germline ends. The CDR3 loop reads CASSQVGGQGSSPLHF. CDR3 sequence (DNA): TGTGCCAGCAGCCAAGTTGGTGGGCAGGGAAGTTCACCCCTCCACTTT.

The table lists this clonotype with many counts. V usage is TRBV7-7 and J usage is TRBJ2-1; 8 bases agree with TRBD2. This CDR3 has 15 amino acids. The V and J ends lost 4 bases and 5 bases, in that order; junction bases with no gene match: 7. CDR1 SSHAT and CDR2 FNYEAQ come from the germline V gene (reference sequence). The CDR3 DNA follows: TGTGCCAGCAGCTCGGGACTAGTTATGAACAATGAGCAGTTCTTC. Protein: CASSSGLVMNNEQFF.

This clonotype came up a few times. This chain joins TRBV20-1 and TRBJ2-3; tentative D call: TRBD1 (5 bases). Germline lookup yields CDR1 DFQATT and CDR2 SNEGSKA (reference sequence). The CDR3 runs to 14 residues. The V end was cut by 1 base, the J end by 2 bases, with 10 bases between. The chain's CDR3 is CSARVGVNTDTQYF. The CDR3 DNA is TGCAGTGCTAGAGTAGGGGTTAACACAGATACGCAGTATTTT.

This clonotype showed up many times. This chain links TRBV20-1 with TRBJ1-5; a weak D match, TRBD1 (5 bases). This CDR3 region has 14 residues. Deletions cut 6 bases from V and 5 bases from J, with 17 bases between. The V gene's germline CDR1 is DFQATT and CDR2 SNEGSKA (reference sequence). The CDR3 DNA reads as TGCAGTGCCCGGAGCGGCAGGGCCGATCAGCCCCAGCATTTT. It translates to CSARSGRADQPQHF.

There are many counts of this clonotype. V usage is TRBV19 and J usage is TRBJ2-7, with 11 bases lining up with TRBD2. CDR1 and CDR2 from the germline V gene are LNHDA and SQIVND (reference sequence). The CDR3 length is 15 residues. The trim removed 3 bases at V and 3 bases at J, leaving 4 bases unmatched. For the CDR3, the DNA is TGTGCCAGTAGTATCTCCGGGACTAGCGGCTACGAGCAGTACTTC. Translating gives CASSISGTSGYEQYF.

In this sample, this clonotype turned up many times. The gene calls are TRBV12-3 or TRBV12-4 and TRBJ2-1; D is undetermined. The V end lost 6 bases, the J end lost 8 bases, and 17 bases lay between the germline ends. The CDR3 sequence is 14 residues long. The CDR3 bases are TGTGCCAGCAGCCCGGACCCTCGATCGGATGAGCAGTTCTTC. It encodes CASSPDPRSDEQFF.

This chain connects TRBV5-4 to TRBJ1-3, with D hard to call. Germline CDR1 is SGHNT and CDR2 is YYREEE (reference sequence). There are 14 residues in the CDR3. V shed 1 base and J shed 4 bases, with 9 bases lying between them. The CDR3 DNA reads TGTGCCAGCAGCTTGATGGGAGGCGGAAACACCATATATTTT. Encoded protein: CASSLMGGGNTIYF.

This clonotype has only a few counts. The chain is built from TRBV3-1 and TRBJ2-7, with a weak D call TRBD2 (6 bases). Per the germline V gene, CDR1 is LGHDT and CDR2 is YNNKEL (reference sequence). The CDR3 spans 13 residues. V was shortened by 3 bases and J by 9 bases, with 15 bases between the two germline ends. CDR3 sequence (DNA): TGTGCCAGCAGCCACCTGACTAGTTTTTGGCAGTACTTC. Residues: CASSHLTSFWQYF.

The table lists this clonotype with many counts. V usage is TRBV5-6 and J usage is TRBJ1-2; D gene uncertain. The CDR3 is 15 residues long. Germline CDR1 reads SGHDT; CDR2 reads YYEEEE. V lost 0 bases to trimming and J lost 2 bases, with 11 bases between them. This chain's CDR3 is CASSLGASPNYGYTF. DNA for the CDR3: TGTGCCAGCAGCTTGGGGGCATCACCCAACTATGGCTACACCTTC.